This is a list of T cell receptor beta chains from one sample in a study of OX40 agonist ivuxolimab in advanced cancers. The repertoire was sequenced with immunoSEQ multiplex PCR; TCRdb's copy has only in-frame clones and lacks some. The sample comprises about 65,000 clones, 80% to 90% of which are singletons, and roughly 2.1% rests with the top ten. Sequencing was performed on CD4+ or CD8+ T cells sorted from blood, taken in a trial of the OX40 agonist ivuxolimab. Source of these receptors: an adult with an advanced solid tumor such as melanoma, head and neck, liver or kidney cancer. Each CDR3 is given with its conserved first and last residue. A D gene is named only where the DNA matches it firmly. Where a row states a size, it is once, few, many or the class of an expanded clone; other rows omit it.

J gene | V gene | clone size | D gene | CDR3 DNA | CDR3 protein
TRBJ2-3 | TRBV6-5 | once | . | TGTGCCAGCAGTTACAACCCGGGAGCCACAGATACGCAGTATTTT | CASSYNPGATDTQYF
TRBJ2-1 | TRBV18 | . | TRBD1 | TGTGCCAGCTCACCGGGGACAGGGATCGATAGTGAGCAGTTCTTC | CASSPGTGIDSEQFF
TRBJ2-7 | TRBV5-4 | . | . | TGTGCCAGCAGCTTGGAATCGGGGGGCGGATACGAGCAGTACTTC | CASSLESGGGYEQYF
TRBJ1-1 | TRBV9 | . | . | TGTGCCAGCAGCGTAGTGTCGCAGGCGATGAACACTGAAGCTTTCTTT | CASSVVSQAMNTEAFF
TRBJ2-1 | TRBV30 | . | . | TGTGCCTGGAGTGTAGGGTTTAATGAGCAGTTCTTC | CAWSVGFNEQFF
TRBJ1-4 | TRBV5-5 | once | . | TGTGCCAGCAGTTCTTACCCGGGGGGGAGCGGGAAAGCTAATGAAAAACTGTTTTTT | CASSSYPGGSGKANEKLFF
TRBJ1-1 | TRBV7-9 | few | . | TGTGCCAGCAGCCGTGTAGGGAGAGCTTTCTTT | CASSRVGRAFF
TRBJ2-1 | TRBV5-1 | . | . | TGCGCCAGCAGCCGGGGCTCCTACAATGAGCAGTTCTTC | CASSRGSYNEQFF
TRBJ2-1 | TRBV5-6 | . | TRBD2 | TGTGCCAGCAGCTTGCTCTTCCGAGGGACTAGCGGGAGCATCTATGAGCAGTTCTTC | CASSLLFRGTSGSIYEQFF
TRBJ2-2 | TRBV7-8 | few | . | TGTGCCAGCAGCTTAGGTGGCGCCGGGGAGCTGTTTTTT | CASSLGGAGELFF
TRBJ1-1 | TRBV11-2 | . | TRBD1 | TGTGCCAGCAGCTCCCAGGGGGCTGTCACTGAAGCTTTCTTT | CASSSQGAVTEAFF
TRBJ1-2 | TRBV18 | . | . | TGTGCCAGCTCACTCAGAGTACAGAATGGCTACACCTTC | CASSLRVQNGYTF
TRBJ1-3 | TRBV11-3 | . | . | TGTGCCAGCAGCTTAGGGAGCAGGTCGGGAAACACCATATATTTT | CASSLGSRSGNTIYF
TRBJ1-2 | TRBV30 | . | TRBD1 | TGTGCCTGGAGTCCCTTGACAGGGAGGCTAGGCTACACCTTC | CAWSPLTGRLGYTF
TRBJ2-7 | TRBV15 | . | TRBD1 | TGTGCCACCAGCAGAGCCCCACTCTGGGGGACAGGGGCAGTTCCTTACGAGCAGTACTTC | CATSRAPLWGTGAVPYEQYF
TRBJ2-7 | TRBV4-1 | . | TRBD1 | TGCGCCAGCAGCCTTCGACAGGGGGGCTACGAGCAGTACTTC | CASSLRQGGYEQYF
TRBJ2-2 | TRBV11-2 | . | . | TGTGCCAGCAGCCGGGACCAGAACACCGGGGAGCTGTTTTTT | CASSRDQNTGELFF
TRBJ1-2 | TRBV30 | . | . | TGTGCCTGGAGTGACCCGCCAGGAGGCGGCTACACCTTC | CAWSDPPGGGYTF
TRBJ2-1 | TRBV5-1 | . | . | TGCGCCAGCAGCTTGGTAGGGCTAGTCCACAATGAGCAGTTCTTC | CASSLVGLVHNEQFF
TRBJ2-3 | TRBV5-1 | . | . | TGCGCCAGCAGCCGGGGCGTAAGCCTCGATACGCAGTATTTT | CASSRGVSLDTQYF
TRBJ1-2 | TRBV19 | . | . | TGTGCCAGTAGTATATCCCCCGACCGGGTCTATGGCTACACCTTC | CASSISPDRVYGYTF
TRBJ1-1 | TRBV29-1 | . | TRBD1 | TGCAGCGGACAGGGACACTTGAACACTGAAGCTTTCTTT | CSGQGHLNTEAFF
TRBJ2-7 | TRBV7-8 | . | TRBD2 | TGTGCCAGCAGCCCTCGATCGAGCGGGAGCTCCTACGAGCAGTACTTC | CASSPRSSGSSYEQYF
TRBJ1-2 | TRBV7-2 | . | . | TGTGCCAGCAGCATTGGGAGTAGCTATGGCTACACCTTC | CASSIGSSYGYTF
TRBJ1-1 | TRBV5-4 | . | TRBD1 | TGTGCCAGCAGCTACCTTCTGACAGGGGCGATCAACACTGAAGCTTTCTTT | CASSYLLTGAINTEAFF
TRBJ2-1 | TRBV5-1 | few | TRBD2 | TGCGCCAGCAGCTTGGAGAGCGGGGATTACAATGAGCAGTTCTTC | CASSLESGDYNEQFF
TRBJ2-5 | TRBV5-1 | . | . | TGCGCCAGCAGCTTAAAGGAGACCCAGTACTTC | CASSLKETQYF
TRBJ2-3 | TRBV2 | . | TRBD1 | TGTGCCAGCACCTTTGGCCGGGCAGGGGGCGCAGATACGCAGTATTTT | CASTFGRAGGADTQYF
TRBJ2-3 | TRBV5-4 | once | . | TGTGCCAGCAGCTTGGAGGTGGTGAGCACAGATACGCAGTATTTT | CASSLEVVSTDTQYF
TRBJ2-1 | TRBV9 | . | TRBD2 | TGTGCCAGCAGCGTGCTAGCGGAGACCTACAATGAGCAGTTCTTC | CASSVLAETYNEQFF
TRBJ2-1 | TRBV27 | . | . | TGTGCCAGCAGGCGGACTTTTACCTACAATGAGCAGTTCTTC | CASRRTFTYNEQFF
TRBJ2-3 | TRBV12-5 | . | . | TGTGCTAGTGGTAACGGACATCGAGATACGCAGTATTTT | CASGNGHRDTQYF
TRBJ1-1 | TRBV7-9 | few | . | TGTGCCAGCAGCTCCGGACAGACCACTGAAGCTTTCTTT | CASSSGQTTEAFF
TRBJ1-2 | TRBV29-1 | . | . | TGCAGCGTTGGGGGGGGAACCTATGGCTACACCTTC | CSVGGGTYGYTF
TRBJ2-7 | TRBV5-1 | . | . | TGCGCCAGCAGCTTGGGACCTCCGGCGTACGAGCAGTACTTC | CASSLGPPAYEQYF
TRBJ2-2 | TRBV7-2 | . | TRBD1 | TGTGCCAGCAGCCCCAGACAGGGGGGGGAGCTGTTTTTT | CASSPRQGGELFF
TRBJ2-2 | TRBV19 | . | . | TGTGCCAGTAGTATACGCGGAGAGACCGGGGAGCTGTTTTTT | CASSIRGETGELFF
TRBJ2-1 | TRBV7-8 | . | TRBD2 | TGTGCCACTACTAGCGGTTCCTACAATGAGCAGTTCTTC | CATTSGSYNEQFF
TRBJ2-7 | TRBV5-1 | few | . | TGCGCCAGCAGCTTGGCCTACGGAACCTCCGAGCAGTACTTC | CASSLAYGTSEQYF
TRBJ2-5 | TRBV6-1 | . | TRBD1 | TGTGCCAGTAGGACAGGGGTTAGAGAGACCCAGTACTTC | CASRTGVRETQYF